This T cell receptor beta chain was recorded in a study of shared clonotypes between healthy human individuals. Profiling relied on immunoSEQ multiplex PCR, and the TCRdb table lists in-frame clones only, not all of them. Of millions of clones in the sample, around 90% were seen once. Findings of the study overall: Researchers sampled blood only, noting tissue repertoires likely differ. The authors expected sequencing depth to affect clonotype sharing among donors. Donors were few, which limited the genetic and exposure-history diversity represented.

The study separated CD4+ cells into CD45RA+ naive and CD45RA-negative memory subsets. The CDR3 sequence is 13 residues long. V dropped 0 bases and J dropped 6 bases, with 9 bases sitting between them. Germline V gene sequence: CDR1 SGDLS, CDR2 YYNGEE. This clone was observed a single time. What it binds is not known. This sample also contains other DNA sequences that code for the same CDR3. Sequenced material: naive CD4+ T cells sorted from blood. Subset of the sample: CD45RA+ positively selected. The J gene is TRBJ1-1, the V gene TRBV9, with D perhaps matching TRBD1 (5 bases). This TCR was recovered from a man aged 18 to 35 in good health. The CDR3 protein is CASSVVVGAEAFF. The DNA of the CDR3 is TGTGCCAGCAGCGTAGTGGTAGGGGCTGAAGCTTTCTTT.